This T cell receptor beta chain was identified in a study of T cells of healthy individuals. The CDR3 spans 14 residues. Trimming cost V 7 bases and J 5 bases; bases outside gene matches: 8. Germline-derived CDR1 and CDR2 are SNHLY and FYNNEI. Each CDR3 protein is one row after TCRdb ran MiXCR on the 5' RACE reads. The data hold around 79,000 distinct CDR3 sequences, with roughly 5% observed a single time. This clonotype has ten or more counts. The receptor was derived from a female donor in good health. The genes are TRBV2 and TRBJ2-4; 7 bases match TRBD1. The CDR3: CASNEYRGQNIQYF. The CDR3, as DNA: TGTGCCAGCAATGAGTACAGGGGACAAAACATTCAGTACTTC.